This is a list of T cell receptor beta chains from one sample in a study of CD8+ T cells in alopecia areata. TCRdb's table, derived via immunoSEQ multiplex PCR, lists solely in-frame clones and lacks some. The sample comprises about 110,000 clones, approximately 50% of which are singletons, and 20% to 30% rests with the top ten. Sequencing used NKG2D-low CD8+ T cells sorted from blood. These receptors were obtained from a human donor with alopecia areata. Each CDR3 is given with its conserved first and last residue. A D gene is named only where the DNA matches it firmly. Size is stated for part of the rows, as once, few or many counts, or as a class when the clone is expanded.

.,.,TRBJ2-5,TRBV5-1,CASSLDVSWGETQYF,TGCGCCAGCAGCTTGGACGTGTCCTGGGGAGAGACCCAGTACTTC
.,.,TRBJ1-5,TRBV9,CASSAGGLNQPQHF,TGTGCCAGCAGCGCCGGGGGGCTCAATCAGCCCCAGCATTTT
.,.,TRBJ2-1,TRBV5-1,CASSSDLGGDNEQFF,TGCGCCAGCAGCTCGGACCTTGGAGGGGACAATGAGCAGTTCTTC
.,medium-sized,TRBJ2-1,TRBV19,CASSIPYNEQFF,TGTGCCAGTAGTATCCCCTACAATGAGCAGTTCTTC
.,few,TRBJ2-5,TRBV9,CASSAQTGTPKETQYF,TGTGCCAGCAGCGCACAAACCGGGACACCCAAAGAGACCCAGTACTTC
TRBD1,few,TRBJ2-1,TRBV13,CASSLGGTANEQFF,TGTGCCAGCAGCTTAGGCGGGACAGCGAACGAGCAGTTCTTC
.,.,TRBJ2-6,TRBV30,CAWRWTEGSGANVLTF,TGTGCCTGGAGGTGGACAGAAGGTTCAGGAGCCAACGTCCTGACTTTC
.,once,TRBJ2-7,TRBV5-1,CASSLAGGDEQYF,TGCGCCAGCAGCTTGGCAGGAGGGGACGAGCAGTACTTC
.,few,TRBJ2-5,TRBV9,CASSVGGSSQETQYF,TGTGCCAGCAGCGTAGGGGGGAGTTCTCAAGAGACCCAGTACTTC
.,few,TRBJ2-4,TRBV4-1,CASSQAGKNIQYF,TGCGCCAGCAGCCAAGCAGGGAAAAACATTCAGTACTTC
.,.,TRBJ2-1,TRBV2,CASSPPGGSYNEQFF,TGTGCCAGCAGTCCCCCCGGCGGCTCCTACAATGAGCAGTTCTTC
TRBD2,few,TRBJ2-1,TRBV7-9,CASSEGQGLAGGSEQFF,TGTGCCAGCAGCGAAGGCCAGGGACTAGCGGGGGGGTCGGAGCAGTTCTTC
.,few,TRBJ2-1,TRBV5-5,CASSSDLTDKQFF,TGTGCCAGCAGCTCGGATCTGACAGACAAGCAGTTCTTC
.,.,TRBJ2-4,TRBV6-1,CASSEILRPIRIRGNIQYF,TGTGCCAGCAGTGAAATCCTAAGACCCATCCGTATTAGAGGAAACATTCAGTACTTC
.,.,TRBJ1-2,TRBV29-1,CSGGEGSNYGYTF,TGCAGCGGAGGGGAGGGTTCCAACTATGGCTACACCTTC
.,.,TRBJ2-7,TRBV2,CAIRGETRDEQYF,TGTGCCATCCGAGGGGAGACCAGGGACGAGCAGTACTTC
.,.,TRBJ2-7,TRBV27,CASSAGTSKRNEQYF,TGTGCCAGCAGCGCAGGGACGAGCAAGCGGAACGAGCAGTACTTC
.,.,TRBJ1-1,TRBV7-9,CASSDGLMRAFF,TGTGCCAGCAGTGACGGACTTATGCGAGCTTTCTTT
.,.,TRBJ2-7,TRBV7-9,CASSDLSYEQYF,TGTGCCAGCAGCGATCTCTCCTACGAGCAGTACTTC
.,.,TRBJ2-7,TRBV2,CASSPTSSYEQYF,TGTGCCAGCAGTCCGACCAGCTCCTACGAGCAGTACTTC
TRBD2,.,TRBJ2-1,TRBV7-3,CASSSGGGVNEQFF,TGTGCCAGCAGCTCCGGGGGAGGGGTCAATGAGCAGTTCTTC
TRBD1,.,TRBJ1-5,TRBV13,CASSLGTGKNQPQHF,TGTGCCAGCAGCTTAGGGACAGGGAAGAATCAGCCCCAGCATTTT
.,few,TRBJ1-1,TRBV5-1,CASSLAGGRAEAFF,TGCGCCAGCAGCTTGGCCGGGGGCCGGGCTGAAGCTTTCTTT
TRBD1,.,TRBJ2-1,TRBV9,CASSGNVGQGIYNEQFF,TGTGCCAGCAGCGGAAACGTTGGACAGGGGATCTACAATGAGCAGTTCTTC
.,.,TRBJ1-1,TRBV5-6,CASSLVGREAFF,TGTGCCAGCAGCCTGGTAGGGAGAGAAGCTTTCTTT
.,.,TRBJ2-1,TRBV7-9,CASSFEISSYNEQFF,TGTGCCAGCAGCTTTGAGATAAGCTCCTACAATGAGCAGTTCTTC